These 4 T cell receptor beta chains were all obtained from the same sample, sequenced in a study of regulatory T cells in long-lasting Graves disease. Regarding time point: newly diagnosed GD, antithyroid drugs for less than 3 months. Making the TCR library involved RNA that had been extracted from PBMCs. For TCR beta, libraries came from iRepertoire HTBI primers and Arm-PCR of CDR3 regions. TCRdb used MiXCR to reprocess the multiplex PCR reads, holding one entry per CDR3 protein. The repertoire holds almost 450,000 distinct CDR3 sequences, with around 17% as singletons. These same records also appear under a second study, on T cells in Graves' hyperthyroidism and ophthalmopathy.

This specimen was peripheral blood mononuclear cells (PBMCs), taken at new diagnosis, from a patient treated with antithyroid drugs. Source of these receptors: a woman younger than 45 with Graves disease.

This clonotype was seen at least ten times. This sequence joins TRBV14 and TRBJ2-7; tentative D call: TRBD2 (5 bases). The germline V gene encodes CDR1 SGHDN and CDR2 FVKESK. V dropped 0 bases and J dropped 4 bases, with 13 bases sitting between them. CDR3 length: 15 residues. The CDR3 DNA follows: TGTGCCAGCAGCCAAGATTCGGCGGGCCATTACGAGCAGTACTTC. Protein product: CASSQDSAGHYEQYF.

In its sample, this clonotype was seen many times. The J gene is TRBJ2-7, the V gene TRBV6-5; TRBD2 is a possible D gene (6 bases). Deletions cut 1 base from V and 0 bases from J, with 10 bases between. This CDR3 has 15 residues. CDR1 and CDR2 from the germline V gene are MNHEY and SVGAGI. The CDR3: CASSYFAGSSYEQYF. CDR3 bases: TGTGCCAGCAGTTACTTTGCGGGAAGCTCCTACGAGCAGTACTTC.

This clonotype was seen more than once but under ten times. DNA of the CDR3: TGTGCCAGCAGTCCCCAGGGTGGGTATAGCAATCAGCCCCAGCATTTT. Amino acid sequence: CASSPQGGYSNQPQHF. This chain links TRBV6-1 with TRBJ1-5; D is possibly TRBD1 (5 bases). CDR1 and CDR2 from the germline V gene are MNHNS and SASEGT. CDR3 size: 16 residues. Trimming shortened V by 5 bases and J by 0 bases, and 14 bases separated the two germline ends.

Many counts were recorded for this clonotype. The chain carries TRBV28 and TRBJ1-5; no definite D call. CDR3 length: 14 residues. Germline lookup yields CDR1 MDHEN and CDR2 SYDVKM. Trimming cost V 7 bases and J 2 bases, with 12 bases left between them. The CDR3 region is CASNKPWGNQPQHF. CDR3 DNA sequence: TGTGCCAGCAACAAACCTTGGGGCAATCAGCCCCAGCATTTT.